The 15 T cell receptor beta chains given below trace back to one sample, sequenced in a study of T cells in localized non-small cell lung cancer. Profiled with immunoSEQ multiplex PCR; TCRdb holds only in-frame clones, not every one. This sample carries 40,000 to 55,000 clones, 81% of them seen once, and the ten largest clones take under 20%. The sample was peripheral blood mononuclear cells, taken before any cancer treatment. These receptors were obtained from a man aged 40 to 69 with stage III lung adenocarcinoma.

CDR3 DNA sequence: TGCGCCAGCAGCTTGGGGGGGACTAGCGGCACAGATACGCAGTATTTT. It encodes CASSLGGTSGTDTQYF. The rearrangement joins TRBV5-1 to TRBJ2-3; 10 nucleotides agree with TRBD2. V shed 0 bases, J shed 1 base, and the junction held 2 bases outside the gene matches. The CDR3 loop spans 16 amino acids. CDR1 is SGHRS, CDR2 YFSETQ, per germline. Filled out from reference TRBV5-1 and TRBJ2-3, the complete variable domain reads KAGVTQTPRYLIKTRGQQVTLSCSPISGHRSVSWYQQTPGQGLQFLFEYFSETQRNKGNFPGRFSGRQFSNSRSEMNVSTLELGDSALYLCASSLGGTSGTDTQYFGPGTRLTVL.

This clone has only one observation. The gene calls are TRBV6-1 and TRBJ1-4, with D perhaps TRBD1 (6 bases). Between the trimmed V and J ends, which lost 1 base and 5 bases, there was a span of 11 bases. CDR3 length equals 15 residues. CDR1 and CDR2 from the germline V gene are MNHNS and SASEGT. This chain's CDR3 is CASSEVGRGNEKLFF. CDR3 sequence (DNA): TGTGCCAGCAGTGAAGTGGGCAGGGGCAATGAAAAACTGTTTTTT.

The table lists this clone with a few counts. The DNA for the CDR3 is TGTGCCATCAGCAGAAGTCTCCAGCAATCAATACCTCCCTACGAGCAGTACTTC. Amino acid sequence: CAISRSLQQSIPPYEQYF. The chain employs TRBV10-3 and TRBJ2-7; D gene unclear. This CDR3 has 18 amino acids. The V gene's germline CDR1 is ENHRY and CDR2 SYGVKD. V dropped 6 bases and J dropped 2 bases, with 26 bases sitting between them.

The chain links TRBV5-5 to TRBJ2-1; D ambiguous. Germline CDR1 reads SGHKS; CDR2 reads YYEKEE (reference sequence). The CDR3 length is 13 residues. Trimming removed 0 bases at V and 5 bases at J, with 6 bases between. The CDR3 sequence is CASSLGPHNEQFF. CDR3 sequence (DNA): TGTGCCAGCAGCTTGGGACCACACAATGAGCAGTTCTTC.

This sequence joins TRBV7-3 and TRBJ2-7, with no clear D. There are 15 residues in the CDR3. V was clipped by 3 bases and J by 0 bases, with 12 bases between them. Germline CDR1 is SGHTA and CDR2 is FQGTGA. This CDR3 reads CASSLDGLSSYEQYF. Written as DNA, the CDR3 is TGTGCCAGCAGCTTGGACGGCCTGAGCTCCTACGAGCAGTACTTC.

The chain has TRBV29-1 and TRBJ1-5; no clear D gene. Trimming stripped 6 bases from V and 4 bases from J, with 22 bases between. Germline loops: CDR1 SQVTM, CDR2 ANQGSEA. The CDR3 runs to 16 residues. The CDR3 DNA follows: TGCAGCGTAGGGTTAGGCCAGTCAGGTCTTAATCAGCCCCAGCATTTT. It encodes CSVGLGQSGLNQPQHF.

The V and J genes are TRBV6-6 and TRBJ1-5, with D perhaps TRBD1 (5 bases). The CDR3 spans 16 residues. V was clipped by 2 bases and J by 0 bases, with 11 bases between them. Germline V lookup: CDR1 MNHNY, CDR2 SVGAGI (reference sequence). Here the CDR3 reads CASSYPPGNSNQPQHF. The CDR3 DNA reads TGTGCCAGCAGTTACCCCCCAGGGAATAGCAATCAGCCCCAGCATTTT.

The J gene is TRBJ2-3, the V gene TRBV7-2; TRBD2 might be the D (7 bases). The germline gives CDR1 SGHTA, CDR2 FQGNSA. The CDR3 consists of 13 residues. V was cut by 6 bases and J by 5 bases, with 12 bases left in between. Here the CDR3 DNA reads TGTGCCAGCAGTAGGGGGAGGGGAGATACGCAGTATTTT. It specifies CASSRGRGDTQYF.

The V and J genes are TRBV5-1 and TRBJ2-5; D uncertain. CDR3 length: 13 residues. V lost 1 base to trimming and J lost 4 bases, with 8 bases between them. Per the germline V gene, CDR1 is SGHRS and CDR2 is YFSETQ. Here the CDR3 DNA reads TGCGCCAGCAGCTTGAGTGGGTTAGAGACCCAGTACTTC. Translated, it gives CASSLSGLETQYF.

The chain links TRBV4-1 to TRBJ2-3; D is uncertain. The V and J ends lost 5 bases and 6 bases respectively, with 12 bases between them. CDR3 length equals 13 residues. CDR1 MGHRA and CDR2 YSYEKL come from the germline V gene. The CDR3 region has the DNA TGCGCCAGCAGCGAAAGCACAGTCGATACGCAGTATTTT. Protein sequence: CASSESTVDTQYF.

This chain links TRBV6-6 with TRBJ2-2; D is uncertain. The V gene lost 10 bases and the J gene lost 2 bases, with 14 bases spanning the gap. There are 14 residues in the CDR3. Germline V CDR1 and CDR2: MNHNY, SVGAGI (reference sequence). CDR3 residues: CATPKAVNTGELFF. CDR3 bases: TGTGCCACTCCCAAGGCAGTTAACACCGGGGAGCTGTTTTTT.

The DNA of the CDR3 is TGTGCCAGCAGGCCGACCGGGACAACCATTTCACCCCTCCACTTT. Translating it yields CASRPTGTTISPLHF. The rearrangement uses TRBV2 and TRBJ1-6; a weak D match, TRBD1 (6 bases). The CDR3 has 15 residues. The V gene's germline CDR1 is SNHLY and CDR2 FYNNEI. Trimming removed 6 bases at V and 9 bases at J, with 18 bases between.

This clone was counted between two and nine times. V is TRBV5-1 and J is TRBJ2-5; D is unclear. The CDR3 is 12 amino acids. V was pared by 5 bases and J by 0 bases, with 5 bases between. Germline CDR1 SGHRS, CDR2 YFSETQ. CDR3 nucleotide sequence: TGCGCCAGCAGTAACAACCAAGAGACCCAGTACTTC. Translation: CASSNNQETQYF.

This chain uses TRBV19 with TRBJ2-5; possible D gene TRBD2, 7 bases. The germline V and J ends were trimmed by 7 bases and 5 bases, with 17 bases remaining between them. CDR3 length equals 14 residues. Germline CDR1 is LNHDA and CDR2 is SQIVND (reference sequence). CDR3 sequence (DNA): TGTGCCAGTACCTTCTCGGGGGGACACGAGACCCAGTACTTC. It encodes CASTFSGGHETQYF. Full variable domain (missing parts from reference TRBV19 and TRBJ2-5): DGGITQSPKYLFRKEGQNVTLSCEQNLNHDAMYWYRQDPGQGLRLIYYSQIVNDFQKGDIAEGYSVSREKKESFPLTVTSAQKNPTAFYLCASTFSGGHETQYFGPGTRLLVL.

The chain links TRBV4-1 to TRBJ1-2, with 8 bases identical to TRBD1. J lost 8 bases, V lost 2 bases, and 10 bases had no gene match. CDR3 length: 15 residues. CDR1 and CDR2 from the germline V gene are MGHRA and YSYEKL. CDR3 region: CASSQRTGGGLGYTF. CDR3 nucleotides: TGCGCCAGCAGCCAACGCACAGGGGGGGGGCTAGGCTACACCTTC.